The present TCR beta chain was sequenced within a study of PD-1 blockade in classical Hodgkin lymphoma. V was shortened by 4 bases and J by 0 bases, with 10 bases between the two germline ends. CDR1 is SGHAT, CDR2 FQNNGV, per germline. This CDR3 is 14 amino acids long. Autologous stem cell transplantation was followed by relapse in every patient, and brentuximab vedotin exposure varied. Sequenced by immunoSEQ multiplex PCR; TCRdb stores in-frame clones only, minus some. The profile covers 46,000 or so clones, with about 73% appearing a single time and around 10% taken by the ten largest. The material was peripheral blood mononuclear cells (PBMCs), obtained at baseline. The TCR comes from a human donor with classical Hodgkin lymphoma. The rearrangement joins TRBV11-2 to TRBJ2-7; D is ambiguous. The CDR3 DNA reads TGTGCCAGCAGCTCCCAATCGTTCTCCTACGAGCAGTACTTC. This gives the protein CASSSQSFSYEQYF.